This T cell receptor (beta chain) was documented in a study of regulatory T cells in long-lasting Graves disease. Broader study findings: TCR diversity in persistent Graves' patients was below that of newly diagnosed ones.

Germline V CDR1 and CDR2: SGHDN, FVKESK. CDR3 length equals 16 residues. J lost 10 bases, V lost 3 bases, and 12 bases had no gene match. This clonotype was detected a few times. The antigen is undetermined. iRepertoire HTBI primers and Arm-PCR of CDR3 regions built TCR beta libraries. TCRdb re-analysed the multiplex PCR reads in MiXCR, keeping a single row per CDR3 protein. Of more than 300,000 distinct CDR3 sequences detected, over 9.5% appear once; the ten largest clones hold over 15%. As for time point: newly diagnosed GD, antithyroid drugs for less than 3 months. Making the TCR library involved RNA that had been extracted from PBMCs. The same sample was also studied in work on T cells in Graves' hyperthyroidism and ophthalmopathy. According to that study: In patients aged 18 to 65, hyperthyroidism was newly diagnosed, with duration under 2 months. First-round RT-PCR of the TCR CDR3 relied on the HTBI primer set. The model identified upcoming ophthalmopathy a median around 7.1 months ahead of onset.

Sample: peripheral blood mononuclear cells (PBMCs), taken at new diagnosis, from a patient treated with antithyroid drugs. This receptor was taken from a woman between 18 and 30 years old with Graves disease. The gene calls are TRBV14 and TRBJ1-6, with 7 bases that match TRBD1. In nucleotides, the CDR3 is TGTGCCAGCAGCCATTATGGGACAGAGTTCAGCTCACCCCTCCACTTT. Protein sequence: CASSHYGTEFSSPLHF.